Listed below are T cell receptor beta chains from one sample, sequenced in a study of human T cells and chemical hapten exposure. TCRdb passed the RACE reads through MiXCR, listing each CDR3 protein once. The table shows 71,000 or so distinct CDR3 sequences, with approximately 9.4% occurring only once. Sequencing was performed on whole blood, taken in connection with sensitization to the hapten diphenylcyclopropenone (DPC). The receptors originated from a woman in her 40s with alopecia areata. Some clones in this sample may be carry-over from other donors' samples. Each CDR3 is given with its conserved first and last residue. The D gene is left open where the match is weak. A clone size is listed for some rows: how often the clone was seen (once, few, many), or a class if it is expanded.

TRBV29-1	TRBJ2-2	NA	TRBD1	TGCAGCGTGGGGGGACAGGGGAGCACCGGGGAGCTGTTTTTT	CSVGGQGSTGELFF
TRBV16	TRBJ1-1	many	NA	TGTGCCAGCAGCCAATCGAAGAGGGACACTGAAGCTTTCTTT	CASSQSKRDTEAFF
TRBV7-7	TRBJ2-5	many	TRBD2	TGTGCTAGCAGCCCCGGGACTAGCGGAATAGAGACCCAGTACTTC	CASSPGTSGIETQYF
TRBV5-1	TRBJ1-1	NA	NA	TGCGCCAGCAGGTCCGATTTAATGAACACTGAAGCTTTCTTT	CASRSDLMNTEAFF
TRBV6-1	TRBJ2-7	many	NA	TGTGCCAGCAGTGTAATCGCTGACTACGAGCAGTACTTC	CASSVIADYEQYF
TRBV4-1	TRBJ1-1	few	NA	TGCGCCAGCTCGGGTTGGGGGAACACTGAAGCTTTCTTT	CASSGWGNTEAFF
TRBV7-6	TRBJ2-3	many	TRBD2	TGTGCCAGCAGGGGCGGCGGGGGGGCCACGGATACGCAGTATTTT	CASRGGGGATDTQYF
TRBV24-1	TRBJ2-2	NA	NA	TGTGCCACCAGTGATTTACCACAGGGCCCCGGGGAGCTGTTTTTT	CATSDLPQGPGELFF
TRBV28	TRBJ2-7	NA	TRBD1	TGTGCCAGCAGACCGGGACAGGCCTACGAGCAGCACTTC	CASRPGQAYEQHF
TRBV29-1	TRBJ2-5	NA	NA	TGCAGCGTTGAAGCCGGGCGTGGCAGAGAGACCCAGTACTTC	CSVEAGRGRETQYF
TRBV20-1	TRBJ1-4	many	TRBD1	TGCAGTGCTAGCGGGACAGGGGTTGAAAAACTGTTTTTT	CSASGTGVEKLFF
TRBV12-3/TRBV12-4	TRBJ1-5	many	NA	TGTGCCAGCAGTTTAGACCTAAATAGCAATCAGCCCCAGCATTTT	CASSLDLNSNQPQHF
TRBV12-3/TRBV12-4	TRBJ2-1	many	TRBD2	TGTGCCAGCAGCGAGCGGGGGGACTACAATGAGCAGTTCTTC	CASSERGDYNEQFF
TRBV7-9	TRBJ2-5	many	TRBD2	TGTGCCAGCAGCTTAGGATCCGTGGCGGGGGGGACAGAGACCCAGTACTTC	CASSLGSVAGGTETQYF
TRBV6-5	TRBJ2-2	many	NA	TGTGCCAGCACCTTCGTTCCCGGGACAAACGCCGGGGAGCTGTTTTTT	CASTFVPGTNAGELFF
TRBV29-1	TRBJ2-3	few	NA	TGCAGCGTTGAGGGGCATCGAGGGGTGGATACGCAGTATTTT	CSVEGHRGVDTQYF
TRBV12-3/TRBV12-4	TRBJ2-7	many	TRBD1	TGTGCCAGCAGTTTAGGGGACAGGCCCTACGAGCAGTACTTC	CASSLGDRPYEQYF
TRBV7-6	TRBJ2-1	many	TRBD1	TGTGCCAGCAGCCCCGGACAGGGAGGCTACAATGAGCAGTTCTTC	CASSPGQGGYNEQFF
TRBV4-3	TRBJ1-5	many	NA	TGCGCCAGCAGCCAAGTATGGGGCAATCAGCCCCAGCATTTT	CASSQVWGNQPQHF
TRBV5-1	TRBJ1-1	few	NA	TGCGCCAGCAGCTCGACGACAGATCTGAACACTGAAGCTTTCTTT	CASSSTTDLNTEAFF
TRBV11-2	TRBJ2-7	many	NA	TGTGCCAGCAGGTTCGGCGCCTACGAGCAGTACTTC	CASRFGAYEQYF
TRBV5-5	TRBJ1-6	many	NA	TGTGCCAGCAGCTTGGGAGCTATCCCGGATTCACCCCTCCACTTT	CASSLGAIPDSPLHF
TRBV5-1	TRBJ2-3	few	NA	TGCGCCAGCAGCTTGATGGGCACAGATACGCAGTATTTT	CASSLMGTDTQYF
TRBV29-1	TRBJ2-1	many	NA	TGCAACCGTTACAATGAGCAGTTCTTC	CNRYNEQFF
TRBV29-1	TRBJ2-3	few	TRBD2	TGCAGCGTGGGCACTAGCGGGGGTAGCACAGATACGCAGTATTTT	CSVGTSGGSTDTQYF
TRBV18	TRBJ1-1	few	NA	TGTGCCAGCTCACCGTCGGGGGTGGGAAACACTGAAGCTTTCTTT	CASSPSGVGNTEAFF
TRBV20-1	TRBJ1-6	many	NA	TGCAGTGCTAGTATCCCGAAAGGCTCGGGGGATTCACCCCTCCACTTT	CSASIPKGSGDSPLHF
TRBV7-9	TRBJ1-1	many	NA	TGTGCCAGCAGCTTAAGCGGGGGAAGTTCCGAAGCTTTCTTT	CASSLSGGSSEAFF
TRBV20-1	TRBJ2-7	NA	NA	TGCAGTGCCCCCCCACAGGGCTACGAGCAGTACTTC	CSAPPQGYEQYF
TRBV13	TRBJ2-5	many	NA	TGTGCCAGCAGCTTAGTGGACGAAGGAGGAGAGACCCAGTACTTC	CASSLVDEGGETQYF
TRBV10-2	TRBJ1-1	many	NA	TGCGCCAGCAGTGAGTGGGCACACAACACTGAAGCTTTCTTT	CASSEWAHNTEAFF
TRBV4-3	TRBJ1-1	many	TRBD1	TGCGCCAGCAGCCAAGCGCAGGGGGTTAACCCCGCGGCTTTCTTT	CASSQAQGVNPAAFF
TRBV29-1	TRBJ2-1	many	TRBD2	TGCAGCGTTGAAGCCTCCCCGGGACTAGCGGATTCCCTGAGGTTCTTC	CSVEASPGLADSLRFF
TRBV6-2/TRBV6-3	TRBJ2-3	many	TRBD2	TGTGCCAGCAGTTCCGGGACTAGCGGCACAGATACGCAGTATTTT	CASSSGTSGTDTQYF
TRBV28	TRBJ2-4	many	NA	TGTGCCAGCAGTCCCCCGGGCCAGGGAAAACAAAACATTCAGTACTTC	CASSPPGQGKQNIQYF
TRBV7-9	TRBJ2-3	many	TRBD2	TGTGCCAGCAGGCAAGCGGGGGGGTTTGGAGATACGCAGTATTTT	CASRQAGGFGDTQYF
TRBV4-1	TRBJ1-4	many	TRBD1	TGCGCCAGCAGCCAAGATGTAATAGCCAGGGGGAAACTGTTTTTT	CASSQDVIARGKLFF
TRBV5-1	TRBJ1-2	few	TRBD1	TGCGCCAGCTCGACGCCGGGACAGGGGTTGAATAGTGGCTACACCTTC	CASSTPGQGLNSGYTF
TRBV7-2	TRBJ2-7	many	TRBD2	TGTGCCAGCAGCTTAGTTACGGGGGGAAGCTACGAGCAGTACTTC	CASSLVTGGSYEQYF
TRBV5-5	TRBJ1-2	many	TRBD1	TGTGCCAGCAGCTCCGGACAGGGGGCAAGCGGCTACACCTTC	CASSSGQGASGYTF
TRBV5-1	TRBJ2-7	NA	NA	TGCGCCAGCAGCTTGTCATGGGGCAGGACCTACGAGCAGTACTTC	CASSLSWGRTYEQYF
TRBV6-5	TRBJ2-7	few	TRBD1	TGTGCCAGCCATGGACAGGGAGAGCAGTACTTC	CASHGQGEQYF
TRBV29-1	TRBJ2-7	many	NA	TGCAGCGTTGAAGACGGAGAGCAGTACTTC	CSVEDGEQYF
TRBV5-4	TRBJ1-5	few	TRBD1	TGTGCCAGCAGCTTAATTGTCAGGGGGCCATGGCAGCCCCAGCATTTT	CASSLIVRGPWQPQHF
TRBV13	TRBJ1-5	NA	NA	TGTGCCAGCAGCCTTGGGGGCAACAATCAGCCCCAGCATTTT	CASSLGGNNQPQHF
TRBV29-1	TRBJ1-2	few	TRBD1	TGCAGCGTCGGACAGGGGAGAGGCTACACCTTC	CSVGQGRGYTF